This TCR beta chain comes out of a study of blood T cell repertoires in COVID-19. About the research overall: Whether acute or convalescent, the COVID-19 samples came from the United States, Italy and Spain. PBMCs, B-cell-depleted T cells, or T cells were the source of the cDNA or gDNA that made up the material.

A few counts support this clone. In germline, CDR1 is LGHDT, CDR2 YNNKEL (reference sequence). V was clipped by 5 bases and J by 2 bases; unmatched bases: 2. The CDR3 runs 14 residues. The repertoire was sequenced with immunoSEQ multiplex PCR; TCRdb's copy has only in-frame clones and lacks some. In the table there are 210,000 or so clones, around 84% of which are singletons. The V gene is TRBV3-1 (or the pseudogene TRBV3-2), the J gene TRBJ2-2; 7 bases match TRBD2. This TCR was sampled from a woman aged 80 or older with active or convalescent COVID-19. Material for sequencing was peripheral blood. The CDR3 DNA follows: TGTGCCAGCAGCGCGGGGGTTAACACCGGGGAGCTGTTTTTT. Translation: CASSAGVNTGELFF.